The present TCR beta chain was sequenced within a study of T cells in Graves' hyperthyroidism and ophthalmopathy. The sample holds a few counts of this clonotype. Reasons for excluding patients were uncontrolled infection, other autoimmune disease, pregnancy or lactation. Using RNA transcripts as the source, TCR beta CDR3 regions were amplified. When the TCR CDR3 underwent first-round RT-PCR, the HTBI primer set was used. Using its own MiXCR run on the multiplex PCR reads, TCRdb lists one record per CDR3 protein. The data hold under 750,000 distinct CDR3 sequences, with approximately 18% observed a single time. This TCR derives from a woman aged 45-65 years with Graves' hyperthyroidism that later progressed to Graves' ophthalmopathy. Sequencing was done on a sample of blood.

The DNA for the CDR3 is TGTGCCAGTACCTCCGGGGGGACAGTGAACACCGGGGAGCTGTTTTTT. Translated: CASTSGGTVNTGELFF. This chain uses TRBV19 with TRBJ2-2; perhaps D is TRBD1 or TRBD2 (7 bases each). Looked up from germline, CDR1 is LNHDA and CDR2 is SQIVND (reference sequence). This CDR3 is 16 amino acids long. Trimming shortened V by 7 bases and J by 1 base, and 16 bases separated the two germline ends.